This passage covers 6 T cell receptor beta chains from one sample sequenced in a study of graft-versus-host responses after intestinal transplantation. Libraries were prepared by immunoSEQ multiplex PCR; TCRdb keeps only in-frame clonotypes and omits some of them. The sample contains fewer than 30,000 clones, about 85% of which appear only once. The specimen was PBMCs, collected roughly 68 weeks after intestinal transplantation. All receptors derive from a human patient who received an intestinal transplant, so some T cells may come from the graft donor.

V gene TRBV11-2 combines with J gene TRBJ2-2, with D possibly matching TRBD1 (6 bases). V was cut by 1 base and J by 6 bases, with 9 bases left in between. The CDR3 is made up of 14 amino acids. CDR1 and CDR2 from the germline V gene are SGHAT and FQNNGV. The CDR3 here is CASSLGGRAGELFF. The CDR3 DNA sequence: TGTGCCAGCAGCTTAGGGGGGCGGGCCGGGGAGCTGTTTTTT. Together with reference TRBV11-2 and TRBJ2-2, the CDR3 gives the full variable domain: EAGVAQSPRYKIIEKRQSVAFWCNPISGHATLYWYQQILGQGPKLLIQFQNNGVVDDSQLPKDRFSAERLKGVDSTLKIQPAKLEDSAVYLCASSLGGRAGELFFGEGSRLTVL.

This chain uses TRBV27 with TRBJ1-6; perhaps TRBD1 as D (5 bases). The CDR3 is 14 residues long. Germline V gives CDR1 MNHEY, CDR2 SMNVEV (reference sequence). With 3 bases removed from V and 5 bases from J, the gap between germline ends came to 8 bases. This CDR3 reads CASSLFRDNSPLHF. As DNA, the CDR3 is TGTGCCAGCAGTTTGTTCAGGGATAATTCACCCCTCCACTTT.

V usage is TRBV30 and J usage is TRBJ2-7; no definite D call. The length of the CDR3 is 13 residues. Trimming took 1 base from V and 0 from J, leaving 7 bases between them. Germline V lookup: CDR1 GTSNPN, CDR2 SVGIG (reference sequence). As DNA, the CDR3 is TGTGCCTGGAGTGGAGGTCACTCCTACGAGCAGTACTTC. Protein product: CAWSGGHSYEQYF. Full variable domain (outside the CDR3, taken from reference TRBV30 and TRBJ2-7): SQTIHQWPATLVQPVGSPLSLECTVEGTSNPNLYWYRQAAGRGLQLLFYSVGIGQISSEVPQNLSASRPQDRQFILSSKKLLLSDSGFYLCAWSGGHSYEQYFGPGTRLTVT.

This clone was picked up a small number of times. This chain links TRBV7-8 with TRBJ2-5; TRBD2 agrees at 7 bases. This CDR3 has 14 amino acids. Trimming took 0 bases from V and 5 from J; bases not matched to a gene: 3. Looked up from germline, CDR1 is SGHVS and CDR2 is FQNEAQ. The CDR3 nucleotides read TGTGCCAGCAGCTTAGCGGGGGGAGGGGAGACCCAGTACTTC. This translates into CASSLAGGGETQYF.

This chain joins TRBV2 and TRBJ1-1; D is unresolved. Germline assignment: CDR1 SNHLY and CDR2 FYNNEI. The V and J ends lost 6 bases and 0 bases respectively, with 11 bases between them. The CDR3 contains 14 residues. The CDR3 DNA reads TGTGCCAGCAGCACTACCAGACTGAACACTGAAGCTTTCTTT. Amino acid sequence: CASSTTRLNTEAFF.

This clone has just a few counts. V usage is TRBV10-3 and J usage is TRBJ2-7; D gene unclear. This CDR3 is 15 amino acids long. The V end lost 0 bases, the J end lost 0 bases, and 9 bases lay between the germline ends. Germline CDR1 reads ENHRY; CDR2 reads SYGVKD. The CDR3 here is CAISESTDLSYEQYF. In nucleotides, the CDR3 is TGTGCCATCAGTGAGTCCACGGATCTCTCCTACGAGCAGTACTTC.